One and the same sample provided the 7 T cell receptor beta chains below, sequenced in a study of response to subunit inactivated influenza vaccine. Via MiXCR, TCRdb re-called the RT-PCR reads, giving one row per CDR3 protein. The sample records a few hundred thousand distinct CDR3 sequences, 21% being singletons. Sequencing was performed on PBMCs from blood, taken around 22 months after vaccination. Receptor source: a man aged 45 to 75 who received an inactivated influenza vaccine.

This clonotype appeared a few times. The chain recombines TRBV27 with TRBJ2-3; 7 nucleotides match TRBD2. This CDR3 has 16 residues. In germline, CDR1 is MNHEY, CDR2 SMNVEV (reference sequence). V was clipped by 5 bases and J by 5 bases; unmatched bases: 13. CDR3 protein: CASSRRDYTLGDTQYF. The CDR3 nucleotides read TGTGCCAGCAGTCGCCGGGACTACACCTTAGGAGATACGCAGTATTTT.

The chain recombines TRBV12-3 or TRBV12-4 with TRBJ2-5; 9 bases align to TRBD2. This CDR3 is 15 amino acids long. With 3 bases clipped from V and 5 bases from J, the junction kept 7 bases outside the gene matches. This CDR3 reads CASSLGPGTSETQYF. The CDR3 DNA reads TGTGCCAGCAGTTTGGGGCCCGGGACTAGCGAGACCCAGTACTTC.

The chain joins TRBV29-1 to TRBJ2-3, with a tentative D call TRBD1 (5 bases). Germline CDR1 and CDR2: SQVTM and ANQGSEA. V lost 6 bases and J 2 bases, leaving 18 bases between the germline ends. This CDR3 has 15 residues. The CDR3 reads CSVLNRPATTDTQYF. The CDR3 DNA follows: TGCAGCGTCTTGAACAGGCCAGCAACCACAGATACGCAGTATTTT.

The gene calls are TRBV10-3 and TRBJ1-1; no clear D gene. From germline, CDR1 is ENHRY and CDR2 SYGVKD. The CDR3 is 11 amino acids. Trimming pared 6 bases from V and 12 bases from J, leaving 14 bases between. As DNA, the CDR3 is TGTGCCATCAGGGGGAACGACATGACTTTCTTT. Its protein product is CAIRGNDMTFF.

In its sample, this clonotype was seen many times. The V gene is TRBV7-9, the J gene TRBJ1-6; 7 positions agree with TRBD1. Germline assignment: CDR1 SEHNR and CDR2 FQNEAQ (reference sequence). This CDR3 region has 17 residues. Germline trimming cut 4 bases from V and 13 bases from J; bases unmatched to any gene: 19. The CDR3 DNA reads TGTGCCAGCAGCTCCCTATCCGGGACAGCCGCGATTCGGCCCCTCCACTTT. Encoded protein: CASSSLSGTAAIRPLHF.

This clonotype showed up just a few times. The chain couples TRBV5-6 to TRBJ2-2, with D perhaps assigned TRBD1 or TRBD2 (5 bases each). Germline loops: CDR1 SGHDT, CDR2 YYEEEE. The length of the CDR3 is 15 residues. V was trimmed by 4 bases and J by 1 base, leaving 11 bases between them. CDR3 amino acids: CASSTRDGNTGELFF. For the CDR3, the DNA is TGTGCCAGCAGCACCCGGGACGGGAACACCGGGGAGCTGTTTTTT. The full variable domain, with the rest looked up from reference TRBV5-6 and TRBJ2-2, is DAGVTQSPTHLIKTRGQQVTLRCSPKSGHDTVSWYQQALGQGPQFIFQYYEEEERQRGNFPDRFSGHQFPNYSSELNVNALLLGDSALYLCASSTRDGNTGELFFGEGSRLTVL.

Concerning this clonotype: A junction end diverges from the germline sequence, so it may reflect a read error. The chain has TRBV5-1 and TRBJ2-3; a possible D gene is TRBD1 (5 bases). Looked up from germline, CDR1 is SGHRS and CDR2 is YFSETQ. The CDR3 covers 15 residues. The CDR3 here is CASTLDTVKVDTQYF. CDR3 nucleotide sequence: TGCGCCAGCACCTTGGACACGGTTAAAGTAGATACGCAGTATTTT.